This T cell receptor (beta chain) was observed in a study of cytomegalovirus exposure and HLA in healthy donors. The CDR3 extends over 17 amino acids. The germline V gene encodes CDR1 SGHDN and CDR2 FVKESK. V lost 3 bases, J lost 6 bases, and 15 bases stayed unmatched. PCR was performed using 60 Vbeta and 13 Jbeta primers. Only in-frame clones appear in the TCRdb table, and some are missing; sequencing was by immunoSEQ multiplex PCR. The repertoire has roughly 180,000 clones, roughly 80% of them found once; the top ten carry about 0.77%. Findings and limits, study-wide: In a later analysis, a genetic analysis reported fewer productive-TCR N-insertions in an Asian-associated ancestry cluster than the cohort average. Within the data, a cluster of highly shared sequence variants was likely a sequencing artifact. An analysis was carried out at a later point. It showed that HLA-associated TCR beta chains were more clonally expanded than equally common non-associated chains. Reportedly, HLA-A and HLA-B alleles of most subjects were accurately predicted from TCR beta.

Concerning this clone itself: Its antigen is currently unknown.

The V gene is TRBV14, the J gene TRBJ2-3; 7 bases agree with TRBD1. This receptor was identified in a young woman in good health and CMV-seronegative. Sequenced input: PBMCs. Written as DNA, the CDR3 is TGTGCCAGCAGCCATGGTCGTCTTAACAGGGGAGCCGATACGCAGTATTTT. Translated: CASSHGRLNRGADTQYF. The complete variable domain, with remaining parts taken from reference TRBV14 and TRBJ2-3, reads EAGVTQFPSHSVIEKGQTVTLRCDPISGHDNLYWYRRVMGKEIKFLLHFVKESKQDESGMPNNRFLAERTGGTYSTLKVQPAELEDSGVYFCASSHGRLNRGADTQYFGPGTRLTVL.